This entry concerns a single T cell receptor (beta chain). Its antigen is unknown. No much larger clone exists at a distance of one base, and base qualities are not known. The V end gives up 7 bases and the J end 7 bases, leaving 11 bases in the junction not matched to a gene. CDR1 MDHEN and CDR2 SYDVKM are derived from the germline V gene. Including the terminal cysteine and phenylalanine, the CDR3 comprises 15 residues. The sequence is cut down to CDR3 DNA, 45 bases in frame from base 1. The data stem from a study of blood T cell repertoires in COVID-19 (dated by TCRdb to 2019 to 2021). The study in broad terms: The collaborator samples originated in the United States, Italy and Spain and spanned the acute and convalescent phases of COVID-19. The material from the prospective study consisted of cDNA or gDNA derived from T cells, B-cell-depleted T cells, or PBMCs. Deeply sampled blood TCRbeta repertoires from subjects exposed to, actively infected with, or recovered from COVID-19 were included in the dataset. The repertoires were released in a freely available public database intended as a resource for research on the immune response to SARS-CoV-2. The samples were drawn from two sources: the first 160 participants of the ongoing ImmuneRACE study, and fewer than 1,500 subjects contributed by 6 global collaborators. A de-identified subject ID, COVID-19 status, age in years and sex were almost always included in the sample metadata. Where HLA class I and class II types were available, the types were taken from metadata supplied by the sample provider, not from assay-based typing.

Enrolling through a virtual design, the prospective study's participants ranged in age from roughly 18 to 89 years and lived across some 23 United States geographic areas. Cohort assignment in the prospective study relied on participant-reported clinical history from a screening survey and a study questionnaire. Mobile phlebotomists in the prospective study collected whole blood, serum and a nasopharyngeal or oropharyngeal swab from every participant. Prospective study participants could optionally give additional blood draws and questionnaires over an approximately 2-month period. Prospective study blood samples were shipped either frozen or at room temperature before DNA extraction. TCRbeta CDR3 regions were amplified from genomic DNA by means of the immunoSEQ Assay, a bias-controlled multiplex PCR. Regarding the original processing steps: The number of nucleated cells in each sample was estimated by amplification of reference gene primers within the assay. To quantify the absolute abundance of each unique TCRbeta CDR3 rearrangement, sequence reads were collapsed and filtered. For each sample, productive Simpson clonality was calculated by taking the square root of Simpson's diversity index across productive rearrangements. Here the immuneACCESS table is served through TCRdb, limited to in-frame sequences with V and J called. Missing clones are a known gap in these copies; in checked studies unresolved V genes cover under half, and the rest lacks a known reason. The D gene and trimming were derived from the DNA, and the V and J assignments and clone size from that table. The sample profile shows approximately 290,000 clones; 90% of them were found once. The top ten clones comprise roughly 4.3% of the sample.

Summary of the overall study and its limitations: How much clinical and demographic metadata was included differed by source and by participant, and the metadata was provided uncurated.

The chain employs TRBV28 and TRBJ2-1, and 9 junctional nucleotides match TRBD2. This receptor was taken from a woman aged 18 to 35 with acute COVID-19. Material for sequencing was PBMCs or T cells enriched from blood (not recorded which). The CDR3 reads CASTLGASGKNEQFF. The nucleotides read TGTGCCAGCACCCTGGGGGCTAGCGGGAAAAATGAGCAGTTCTTC.